This entry is about one TCR beta chain. Antigen unknown. V shed 5 bases, J shed 8 bases, and the junction held 12 bases outside the gene matches. The CDR3 spans 16 residues. Germline values: CDR1 SGHTA, CDR2 FQGTGA. The data derive from a study of CD8+CD57+ T cells in acquired aplastic anemia. In the study overall: Sorted CD4+ and CD8+ cells gave a mean 3.2 ug DNA, range roughly 0.18 to 30 ug.

Study-wide findings and caveats: Found in both controls and patients were approximately 29 CD8+ CDR3 sequences. The study found no significant CD8+ Simpson's diversity difference between patients and controls.

TCR beta VDJ and CDR3 profiling used genomic DNA as template. TCRdb re-analysed the reads in MiXCR, keeping a single row per CDR3 protein. Of roughly 300,000 distinct CDR3 sequences in the sample, roughly 50% were seen once. V usage is TRBV7-3 and J usage is TRBJ2-1; 10 bases agree with TRBD2. The specimen sequenced was sorted CD4+, CD8+, or CD8+CD57+ T cells (not recorded which) from PBMCs. This receptor was taken from a human donor with severe aplastic anemia or a healthy control (not recorded which). As DNA, the CDR3 is TGTGCCAGCAGCCACCAGGGACTAGCGTTAGGGGATGAGCAGTTCTTC. It yields the protein CASSHQGLALGDEQFF.